These 19 T cell receptor beta chains originate from one sample sequenced in a study of shared clonotypes between healthy human individuals. TCRdb keeps only in-frame clones here, not all; method: immunoSEQ multiplex PCR. In the table there are roughly 500,000 clones, approximately 95% of which are singletons. Sequences were obtained from naive CD4+ T cells sorted from blood. Subset described: CD45RA+ positively selected. Receptor source: a woman aged 30 to 39 in good health.

The V gene is TRBV5-1, the J gene TRBJ2-2, with a tentative D call TRBD1 (5 bases). Germline V lookup: CDR1 SGHRS, CDR2 YFSETQ. CDR3 size: 14 residues. Trimming cost V 6 bases and J 2 bases, with 11 bases left between them. CDR3 residues: CASIGQRNTGELFF. The CDR3, as DNA: TGCGCCAGCATAGGACAACGCAACACCGGGGAGCTGTTTTTT.

The V call is TRBV19, the J call TRBJ1-2, with 11 positions matching TRBD1. After removal of 4 bases from V and 3 bases from J, the junction contained 7 bases not matched to a gene. This CDR3 region has 16 residues. Germline V gives CDR1 LNHDA, CDR2 SQIVND (reference sequence). CDR3 sequence (DNA): TGTGCCAGTAGTACCAGGACAGGGGGCGCGGACTATGGCTACACCTTC. Its translation: CASSTRTGGADYGYTF. Full variable domain (remainder filled in from reference TRBV19 and TRBJ1-2): DGGITQSPKYLFRKEGQNVTLSCEQNLNHDAMYWYRQDPGQGLRLIYYSQIVNDFQKGDIAEGYSVSREKKESFPLTVTSAQKNPTAFYLCASSTRTGGADYGYTFGSGTRLTVV.

The chain carries TRBV19 and TRBJ1-1, with D unclear. Trimming cost V 0 bases and J 4 bases, with 9 bases left between them. This CDR3 is 14 amino acids long. Germline lookup yields CDR1 LNHDA and CDR2 SQIVND (reference sequence). CDR3 amino acids: CASSIEGSGTEAFF. DNA of the CDR3: TGTGCCAGTAGTATAGAGGGGTCGGGCACTGAAGCTTTCTTT.

This clone was seen a single time. The genes are TRBV27 and TRBJ2-1; tentatively, D is TRBD2 (6 bases). The V end was cut by 0 bases, the J end by 9 bases, with 21 bases between. CDR1 is MNHEY and CDR2 is SMNVEV in the germline V gene (reference sequence). The CDR3 totals 17 residues. This CDR3 is CASSLSSGNTLGLEQFF. The DNA for the CDR3 is TGTGCCAGCAGTTTATCTAGCGGTAATACCCTGGGTCTTGAGCAGTTCTTC.

The rearrangement uses TRBV5-1 and TRBJ1-5; D possibly corresponds to TRBD1 (6 bases). The V end lost 4 bases, the J end lost 7 bases, and 15 bases lay between the germline ends. This CDR3 contains 14 residues. Germline CDR1 and CDR2: SGHRS and YFSETQ. CDR3 DNA sequence: TGCGCCAGCAGCCCGTGGGGGGGCCAGCAGCCCCAGCATTTT. This sequence encodes CASSPWGGQQPQHF.

This rearrangement joins TRBV28 to TRBJ2-7; D not resolved. Germline CDR1 is MDHEN and CDR2 is SYDVKM. This CDR3 has 14 residues. Deletions cut 1 base from V and 1 base from J, with 8 bases between. The CDR3 DNA follows: TGTGCCAGCAGTTTATCCGTCCCTTCCTACGAGCAGTACTTC. Residues: CASSLSVPSYEQYF.

The chain combines TRBV28 with TRBJ2-7; the D is unclear. CDR1 and CDR2 (germline): MDHEN, SYDVKM. This CDR3 comprises 12 residues. Trimming took off 3 bases at V and 3 bases at J, with 6 bases between the two ends. CDR3 bases: TGTGCCAGCAGTTTTTCGTGCTACGAGCAGTACTTC. It is translated as CASSFSCYEQYF.

Note on this clone: As the CDR3 is not closed by the conserved phenylalanine or tryptophan, this likely results from a read error. The limits of the CDR3 on the DNA are not certain, so only TCRdb's listed CDR3 is given. The gene calls are TRBV28 and TRBJ2-6; the D segment call TRBD1 is taken from the table without a DNA check. In germline, CDR1 is MDHEN, CDR2 SYDVKM. The CDR3 has 8 amino acids, counting both end residues. The chain's CDR3 is CASREVRG.

The rearrangement links TRBV7-8 to TRBJ2-7; D is undetermined. This CDR3 comprises 14 residues. Trimming shortened V by 1 base and J by 3 bases, and 10 bases separated the two germline ends. CDR1 SGHVS and CDR2 FQNEAQ come from the germline V gene. The CDR3 bases are TGTGCCAGCAGCTTAGTTGGTGGGGACTACGAGCAGTACTTC. As protein: CASSLVGGDYEQYF.

This clone was seen once. V gene TRBV2 combines with J gene TRBJ2-7, with 11 bases identical to TRBD2. Trimming took 11 bases from V and 1 from J; bases not matched to a gene: 4. The germline CDR1 and CDR2 sequences are SNHLY and FYNNEI. The CDR3 loop spans 13 amino acids. In DNA form, the CDR3 reads TGTGCCCTGGGGACTAGCGGTTCCTACGAGCAGTACTTC. Residues: CALGTSGSYEQYF.

The V call is TRBV18, the J call TRBJ2-7; TRBD1 aligns across 10 bases. CDR3 length: 11 residues. Looked up from germline, CDR1 is KGHSH and CDR2 is LQKENI. V gave up 3 bases and J gave up 11 bases; unmatched junction bases: 1. The CDR3 sequence: CASSPGQGEYF. The CDR3 DNA is TGTGCCAGCTCACCCGGACAGGGGGAGTACTTC.

The chain joins TRBV20-1 to TRBJ1-2; no definite D call. This CDR3 has 11 amino acids. CDR1 and CDR2 from the germline V gene are DFQATT and SNEGSKA (reference sequence). The germline V and J ends were trimmed by 6 bases and 2 bases, with 7 bases remaining between them. This chain's CDR3 is CSAYSNYGYTF. The CDR3 DNA is TGCAGTGCCTACAGCAACTATGGCTACACCTTC.

The chain combines TRBV27 with TRBJ1-5; 7 bases map to TRBD1. Trimming removed 5 bases from V and 3 bases from J; junction bases left unmatched: 7. The CDR3 contains 15 residues. Germline CDR1 MNHEY, CDR2 SMNVEV (reference sequence). CDR3 amino acids: CASSPGQTYNQPQHF. In DNA, the CDR3 is TGTGCCAGCAGTCCGGGACAGACCTACAATCAGCCCCAGCATTTT.

The genes are TRBV10-1 and TRBJ2-3; 8 positions agree with TRBD1. The CDR3 consists of 16 residues. Germline trimming cut 2 bases from V and 4 bases from J; bases unmatched to any gene: 8. Looked up from germline, CDR1 is WNHNN and CDR2 is SYGVQD (reference sequence). The CDR3 DNA follows: TGCGCCAGCAGTGAGCGCACCAGGGGGCGCGCAGATACGCAGTATTTT. Translated: CASSERTRGRADTQYF.

There are a few counts of this clone. The gene calls are TRBV29-1 and TRBJ2-7; no clear D gene. Between the trimmed V and J ends, which lost 5 bases and 3 bases, there was a span of 11 bases. CDR3 length: 12 amino acids. Per germline, CDR1 SQVTM and CDR2 ANQGSEA. CDR3 region: CSVLGTDYEQYF. DNA for the CDR3: TGCAGCGTTTTGGGCACTGACTACGAGCAGTACTTC.

The CDR3 DNA reads TGTGCCAGCAAAGGCTGGGGGGGCACTGAAGCTTTCTTT. Protein: CASKGWGGTEAFF. The chain is built from TRBV27 and TRBJ1-1, with D maybe TRBD1 (5 bases). CDR3 length equals 13 residues. CDR1 and CDR2 (germline): MNHEY, SMNVEV (reference sequence). The germline V and J ends were trimmed by 7 bases and 4 bases, with 13 bases remaining between them.

The V and J genes are TRBV15 and TRBJ2-7; TRBD1 agrees at 7 bases. The J segment lost 2 bases and the V segment lost 1 base, leaving 5 bases of the junction unmatched. The CDR3 extends over 15 amino acids. CDR1 LNHNV and CDR2 YYDKDF come from the germline V gene (reference sequence). This CDR3 reads CATSRGPGQTYEQYF. Here the CDR3 DNA reads TGTGCCACCAGCAGAGGACCGGGACAGACCTACGAGCAGTACTTC.

This chain links TRBV5-1 with TRBJ2-2, with 8 bases matching TRBD1. The germline V gene encodes CDR1 SGHRS and CDR2 YFSETQ. The CDR3 has 15 amino acids. Trimming cost V 7 bases and J 7 bases; bases outside gene matches: 12. The chain's CDR3 is CASWTGYSSGGELFF. CDR3 nucleotide sequence: TGCGCCAGCTGGACAGGGTATTCGAGTGGCGGGGAGCTGTTTTTT.

The table lists this clone with a few counts. The chain joins TRBV18 to TRBJ2-1, with D uncertain. The CDR3 consists of 14 residues. Trimming shortened V by 0 bases and J by 3 bases, and 6 bases separated the two germline ends. Germline assignment: CDR1 KGHSH and CDR2 LQKENI. Here the CDR3 reads CASSPPTNYNEQFF. The DNA for the CDR3 is TGTGCCAGCTCACCACCCACTAACTACAATGAGCAGTTCTTC.